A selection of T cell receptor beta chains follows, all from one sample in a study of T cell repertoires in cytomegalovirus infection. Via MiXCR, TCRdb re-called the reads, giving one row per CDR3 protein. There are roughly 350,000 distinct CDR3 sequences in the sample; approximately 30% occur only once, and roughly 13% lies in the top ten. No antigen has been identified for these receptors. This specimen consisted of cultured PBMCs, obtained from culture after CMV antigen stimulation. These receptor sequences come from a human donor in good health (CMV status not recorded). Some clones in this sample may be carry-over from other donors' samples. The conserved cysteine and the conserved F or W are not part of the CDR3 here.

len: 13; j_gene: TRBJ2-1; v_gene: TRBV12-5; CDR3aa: ASASGLLAVDEQF
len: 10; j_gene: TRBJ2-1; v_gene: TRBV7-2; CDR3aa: ASSLVAGEQF
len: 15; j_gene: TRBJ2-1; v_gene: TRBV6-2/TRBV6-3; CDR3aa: ASSYPVGLAGADEQF
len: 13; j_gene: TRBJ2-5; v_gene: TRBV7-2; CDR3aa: ASSSPRGRSETQY
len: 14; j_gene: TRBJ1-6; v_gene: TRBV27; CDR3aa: ASSPSARPYNSPLH
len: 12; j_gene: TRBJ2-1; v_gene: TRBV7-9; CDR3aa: ASSRPLGNNEQF
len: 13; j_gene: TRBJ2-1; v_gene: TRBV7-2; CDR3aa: ASSLVRTSLDEQF
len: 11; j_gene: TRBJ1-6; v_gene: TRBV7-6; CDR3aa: ASSRSGERALH
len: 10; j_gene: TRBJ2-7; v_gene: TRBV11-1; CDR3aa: ASRGGGYEQY
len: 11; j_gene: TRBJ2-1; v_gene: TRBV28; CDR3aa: ASTKVFYNEQF
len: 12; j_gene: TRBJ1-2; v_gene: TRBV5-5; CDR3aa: ASTFGVGGNGYT
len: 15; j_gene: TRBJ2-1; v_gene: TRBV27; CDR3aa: ASTSSGTRWSYNEQF
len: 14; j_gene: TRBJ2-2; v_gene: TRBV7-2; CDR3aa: ASKVVGRRVTGELF
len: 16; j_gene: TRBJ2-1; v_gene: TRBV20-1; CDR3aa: SARDGTGTSGRSNEQF
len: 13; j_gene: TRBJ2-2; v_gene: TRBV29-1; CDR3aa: SVEPSGSNTGELF
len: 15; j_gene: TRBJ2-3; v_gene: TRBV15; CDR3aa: ATSKNTGGAGTDTQY
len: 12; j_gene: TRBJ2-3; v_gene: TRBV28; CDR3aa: ASNPWGNADTQY
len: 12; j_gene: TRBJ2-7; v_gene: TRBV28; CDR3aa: ASSPSGRSNEQY
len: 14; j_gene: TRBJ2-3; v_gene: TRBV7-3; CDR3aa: ASSTGTSGKTDTQY
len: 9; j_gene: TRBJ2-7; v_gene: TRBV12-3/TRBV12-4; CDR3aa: ASGGSYEQY
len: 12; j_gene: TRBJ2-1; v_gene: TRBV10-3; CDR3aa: AIRASGRRNEQF
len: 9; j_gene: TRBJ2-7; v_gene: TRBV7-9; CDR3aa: ASSQSDEQY
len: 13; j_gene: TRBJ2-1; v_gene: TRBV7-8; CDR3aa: ASSLGTSLQNEQF
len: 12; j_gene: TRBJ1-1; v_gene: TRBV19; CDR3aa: ASKPQLTNTEAF
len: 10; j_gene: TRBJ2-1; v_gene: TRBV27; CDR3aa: ASSYSRREQF
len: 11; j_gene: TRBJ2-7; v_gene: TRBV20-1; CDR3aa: SARDTTDYEQY
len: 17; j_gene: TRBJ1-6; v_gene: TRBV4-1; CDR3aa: ASSQFTGTGSSYNSPLH
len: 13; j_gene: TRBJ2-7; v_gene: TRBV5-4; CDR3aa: ASSLNRAGPYEQY
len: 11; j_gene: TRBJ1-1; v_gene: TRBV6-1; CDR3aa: ASSEGARPEAF
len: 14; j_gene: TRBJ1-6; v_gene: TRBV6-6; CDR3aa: ASSYRDRGGNSPLH
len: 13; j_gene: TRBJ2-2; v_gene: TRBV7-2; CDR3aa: ASSLVQGNTGELF
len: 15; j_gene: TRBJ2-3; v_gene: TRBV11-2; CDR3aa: ASSLDRGRGRADTQY
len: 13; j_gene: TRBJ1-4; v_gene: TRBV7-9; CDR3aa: ASSPTGGRNEKLF